A single T cell receptor (beta chain) is shown here with its context. The data stem from a study of cytomegalovirus exposure and HLA in healthy donors. The germline gives CDR1 SGHVS, CDR2 FQNEAQ. The CDR3 spans 15 residues. The germline V and J ends were trimmed by 0 bases and 4 bases, with 10 bases remaining between them. The PCR used 60 Vbeta and 13 Jbeta primers. The assay was immunoSEQ multiplex PCR, and TCRdb's table has in-frame clones only and misses some. The table lists some 120,000 clones, roughly 62% of them singletons. This rearrangement joins TRBV7-8 to TRBJ1-3; no firm D call. The TCR comes from a man aged 25 to 40 in good health and CMV-seropositive. Material for sequencing was PBMCs. The CDR3 DNA reads as TGTGCCAGCAGCTTAGCGCTATCCCTGGGAAACACCATATATTTT. Amino acid sequence: CASSLALSLGNTIYF.